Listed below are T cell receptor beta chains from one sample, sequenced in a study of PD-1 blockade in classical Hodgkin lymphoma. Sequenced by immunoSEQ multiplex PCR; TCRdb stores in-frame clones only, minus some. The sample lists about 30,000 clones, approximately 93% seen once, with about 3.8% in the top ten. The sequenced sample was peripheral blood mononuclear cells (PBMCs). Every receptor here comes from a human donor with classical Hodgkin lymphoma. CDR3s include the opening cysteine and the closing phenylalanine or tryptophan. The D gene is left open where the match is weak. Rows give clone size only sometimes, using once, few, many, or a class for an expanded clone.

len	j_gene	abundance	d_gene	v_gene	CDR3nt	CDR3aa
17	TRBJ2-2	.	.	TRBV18	TGTGCCAGCTCACCCGCTCAGACAGGCCCGAACACCGGGGAGCTGTTTTTT	CASSPAQTGPNTGELFF
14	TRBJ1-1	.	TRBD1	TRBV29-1	TGCAGCGTTACACCGGGACAGGGGTCCACTGAAGCTTTCTTT	CSVTPGQGSTEAFF
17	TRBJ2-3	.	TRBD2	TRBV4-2	TGTGCCAGCAGCCTCTCGCCCACTAGCGGGAGCGTCGATACGCAGTATTTT	CASSLSPTSGSVDTQYF
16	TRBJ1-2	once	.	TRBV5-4	TGTGCCAGCAGCTTGGCCCTCGGGGGTGGGGTCTATGGCTACACCTTC	CASSLALGGGVYGYTF
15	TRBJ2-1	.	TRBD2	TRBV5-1	TGCGCCAGCGGTTCCGGGACTAGCGGATTCAATGAGCAGTTCTTC	CASGSGTSGFNEQFF
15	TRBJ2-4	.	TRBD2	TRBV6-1	TGTGCCAGCAGTGATCGGGGGGTGGACAAAAACATTCAGTACTTC	CASSDRGVDKNIQYF
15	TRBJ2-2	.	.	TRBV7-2	TGTGCCAGCAGCGCCGGGACCCATAACACCGGGGAGCTGTTTTTT	CASSAGTHNTGELFF
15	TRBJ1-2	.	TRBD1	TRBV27	TGTGCCAGCAGTCCCCTAGGGACAGTTAACTATGGCTACACCTTC	CASSPLGTVNYGYTF
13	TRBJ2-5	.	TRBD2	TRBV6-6	TGTGCCAGCCGCCTAGCGGGAGTAGAGACCCAGTACTTC	CASRLAGVETQYF
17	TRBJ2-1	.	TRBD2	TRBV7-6	TGTGCCAGCAGACCAGGTGGGGGGACTAGCGCTTACAATGAGCAGTTCTTC	CASRPGGGTSAYNEQFF
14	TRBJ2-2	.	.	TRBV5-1	TGCGCCAGCATCGAAGGGGGGAACACCGGGGAGCTGTTTTTT	CASIEGGNTGELFF
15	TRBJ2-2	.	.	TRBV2	TGTGCCAGCAGTGAGCGGATTCTGGGCTACGGGGAGCTGTTTTTT	CASSERILGYGELFF
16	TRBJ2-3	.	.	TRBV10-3	TGTGCCATCAGTGACCCGGGGGAAATTAGCACAGATACGCAGTATTTT	CAISDPGEISTDTQYF
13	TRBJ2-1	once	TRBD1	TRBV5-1	TGCGCCAGCAGCTCGGGACAGGCGGGGGAGCAGTTCTTC	CASSSGQAGEQFF
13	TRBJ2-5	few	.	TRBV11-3	TGTGCCAGCAGCCAGACTGGGGCGGAGACCCAGTACTTC	CASSQTGAETQYF
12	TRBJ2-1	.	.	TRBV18	TGTGCCAGCTCACCGGACAGTAATGAGCAGTTCTTC	CASSPDSNEQFF